The present T cell receptor beta chain was sequenced within a study of blood T cell repertoires in COVID-19. Overall study: Sites in the United States, Italy and Spain provided acute and convalescent COVID-19 samples. From T cells, B-cell-depleted T cells, or PBMCs came the material, which was cDNA or gDNA.

The V and J ends lost 3 bases and 5 bases respectively, with 13 bases between them. The CDR3 consists of 14 residues. Looked up from germline, CDR1 is MNHEY and CDR2 is SMNVEV (reference sequence). Authors' analysis steps: Reference gene primer amplification in the assay estimated nucleated cell counts. Only in-frame clones appear in the TCRdb table, and some are missing; sequencing was by immunoSEQ multiplex PCR. That table is the source of V, J and clone size, and D and trimming were worked out from the DNA. Here the sample spans roughly 100,000 clones, roughly 84% being singletons. This TCR was sampled from a human donor in a cohort sampled during active COVID-19. This chain joins TRBV27 and TRBJ1-1; D is uncertain. The source material was peripheral blood. CDR3 sequence (DNA): TGTGCCAGCAGTTTTATCGTCCCGGGGACTGAAGCTTTCTTT. Its translation: CASSFIVPGTEAFF.